This TCR beta chain appears in the sequencing data of a study of T cell repertoires in cytomegalovirus infection. Study at large: Evidence of both CMV infection and a matching HLA type came from public TCR beta signatures.

The study's findings and limits: Based on cumulative public TCR beta family frequency, carriers of CMV plus the relevant HLA were identified. Ex vivo responses were dominated by HLA-C-restricted CMV-specific TCR beta clonotypes.

This clonotype appeared many times. Its antigen is unidentified. V was cut by 0 bases and J by 0 bases, with 12 bases left in between. Germline values: CDR1 MNHEY, CDR2 SVGEGT. The CDR3 totals 16 residues. Via MiXCR, TCRdb re-called the reads, giving one row per CDR3 protein. In the table there are some 77,000 distinct CDR3 sequences, 3.7% of which are singletons. The sample taken for sequencing was PBMCs. This TCR was recovered from a human donor in good health (CMV status not recorded). Some clones in this sample may be carry-over from other donors' samples. This chain joins TRBV6-2 or TRBV6-3 and TRBJ2-7; the D gene is possibly TRBD1 (5 bases). CDR3 sequence: CASSYSRWGSSYEQYF. Written as DNA, the CDR3 is TGTGCCAGCAGTTACTCCCGATGGGGCAGCTCCTACGAGCAGTACTTC.